Each of the 20 T cell receptor beta chains below was sequenced from the same sample in a study of molecular identifiers for immune sequencing clone quantification. TCRdb reprocessed the PCR reads via MiXCR and lists one record per CDR3 protein. The sample has about 640,000 distinct CDR3 sequences, about 20% seen once. The sample taken for sequencing was naive CD8+ T cells from blood, with Jurkat cell RNA spiked in. Subset given: FACS-sorted CD8+CD4-CCR7+CD45RA+ naive T cells. These receptors all come from a human donor in good health. Some libraries in this study had Jurkat cell RNA spiked in.

In this sample, this clonotype turned up once. The rearrangement uses TRBV12-3 or TRBV12-4 and TRBJ2-2, with TRBD2 identical over 8 bases. The CDR3 is 17 residues long. V lost 4 bases to trimming and J lost 1 base; unmatched junction nucleotides: 8. The CDR3 DNA sequence: TGTGCCAGCAGTTCGGGGGGGGAGTTTAGGAACACCGGGGAGCTGTTTTTT. Residues: CASSSGGEFRNTGELFF.

Worth noting for this clonotype: The junction does not match germline at one end; this may be a read error. The chain links TRBV27 to TRBJ2-7; D is possibly TRBD2 (7 bases). Per the germline V gene, CDR1 is MNHEY and CDR2 is SMNVEV (reference sequence). The CDR3 length is 17 residues. The chain's CDR3 is CAGSPPLGEGGADEQYF. Here the CDR3 DNA reads TGTGCCGGCAGTCCTCCTCTGGGGGAGGGGGGGGCAGACGAGCAGTACTTC.

V gene TRBV6-2 or TRBV6-3 combines with J gene TRBJ2-5; 14 bases align to TRBD2. Trimming cost V 5 bases and J 0 bases; bases outside gene matches: 11. The CDR3 is 19 amino acids. Per the germline V gene, CDR1 is MNHEY and CDR2 is SVGEGT. This CDR3 reads CASSHRTSGGTLYQETQYF. The CDR3 nucleotides read TGTGCCAGCAGTCACAGGACTAGCGGGGGGACTTTGTACCAAGAGACCCAGTACTTC.

There are many counts of this clonotype. V usage is TRBV7-9 and J usage is TRBJ2-7; 7 positions agree with TRBD1. CDR3 length: 15 residues. J gave up 2 bases and V 4 bases, and 8 bases lay outside the gene matches. The germline CDR1 and CDR2 sequences are SEHNR and FQNEAQ (reference sequence). The CDR3 spells CASSSGTVLPYEQYF. The CDR3 region has the DNA TGTGCCAGCAGCTCGGGGACAGTCCTTCCCTACGAGCAGTACTTC.

On this clonotype itself: This may stem from a read error, because a much larger clone lies one nucleotide away. The CDR3 sequence is CSVVLLGAIEQYF. In nucleotides, the CDR3 is TGCAGCGTTGTCCTCCTGGGGGCGATCGAGCAGTACTTC. This chain joins TRBV29-1 and TRBJ2-7, with D possibly TRBD1 on 6 matching bases. The germline V and J ends were trimmed by 4 bases and 6 bases, with 16 bases remaining between them. This CDR3 has 13 amino acids. The germline V gene has CDR1 SQVTM and CDR2 ANQGSEA.

This clonotype was detected ten times or more. This rearrangement joins TRBV13 to TRBJ2-3, with D possibly called TRBD1 or TRBD2 (5 bases each). V lost 8 bases, J lost 5 bases, and 14 bases lay in between. CDR1 is PRHDT and CDR2 is FYEKMQ in the germline V gene (reference sequence). The CDR3 is 13 amino acids. CDR3 sequence: CASGPGPLDTQYF. CDR3 DNA sequence: TGTGCCAGCGGACCGGGGCCCTTAGATACGCAGTATTTT.

In its sample, this clonotype was seen a few times. This could be a read error, since a much larger clone is one nucleotide away. The V call is TRBV9, the J call TRBJ2-2; possible D gene TRBD1, 7 bases. CDR1 and CDR2 from the germline V gene are SGDLS and YYNGEE. Trimming stripped 0 bases from V and 4 bases from J, with 13 bases between. CDR3 size: 16 residues. Here the CDR3 DNA reads TGTGCCAGCAGCGTAGATGGAGGGGGCTGCACCGGGGAGCTGTTTTTT. Translating gives CASSVDGGGCTGELFF.

The table lists this clonotype with a count of one. This clone may be a read error of a much larger clone one base away. V usage is TRBV19 and J usage is TRBJ1-1; no firm D call. Germline CDR1 is LNHDA and CDR2 is SQIVND (reference sequence). With 5 bases removed from V and 0 bases from J, the gap between germline ends came to 16 bases. The CDR3 consists of 16 residues. CDR3 sequence: CASSVAVKYMNTEAFF. The CDR3 DNA sequence: TGTGCCAGTAGTGTAGCCGTTAAATATATGAACACTGAAGCTTTCTTT.

The chain has TRBV4-1 and TRBJ2-7, with 14 bases that match TRBD2. V lost 3 bases, J lost 6 bases, and 4 bases stayed unmatched. CDR3 size: 15 residues. Looked up from germline, CDR1 is MGHRA and CDR2 is YSYEKL. CDR3 sequence reads: CASSQGLAGDCEQYF. In DNA, the CDR3 is TGCGCCAGCAGCCAGGGACTAGCGGGAGACTGCGAGCAGTACTTC.

Turning to this clonotype: This may come from a read error, since a much larger clone is one base off. The gene calls are TRBV7-2 and TRBJ2-1, with a weak D call TRBD2 (6 bases). This CDR3 spans 14 amino acids. V was clipped by 1 base and J by 6 bases, with 10 bases between them. The V gene's germline CDR1 is SGHTA and CDR2 FQGNSA. The CDR3 protein is CASSLVPGGNEQFF. The CDR3 DNA follows: TGTGCCAGCAGCTTAGTGCCCGGGGGCAATGAGCAGTTCTTC.

This clonotype has ten or more counts. Possible read error: a much larger clone is one base away. The J gene is TRBJ2-6, the V gene TRBV6-5, with unresolved D. Germline CDR1 is MNHEY and CDR2 is SVGAGI. The CDR3 totals 12 residues. V was cut by 6 bases and J by 3 bases, with 3 bases left in between. The CDR3 DNA sequence: TGTGCCAGCAGGGTTGGGGCCAACGTCCTGACTTTC. This encodes CASRVGANVLTF.

This clonotype has at least ten counts. The chain joins TRBV2 to TRBJ2-1; D not certain. The V gene lost 10 bases and the J gene lost 5 bases, with 12 bases spanning the gap. Germline CDR1 is SNHLY and CDR2 is FYNNEI. The CDR3 extends over 12 amino acids. The CDR3 protein is CATVLGNNEQFF. CDR3 nucleotide sequence: TGTGCCACAGTGTTGGGAAACAATGAGCAGTTCTTC.

This clonotype was counted at least ten times. V and J are TRBV20-1 and TRBJ2-5, with D perhaps TRBD2 (5 bases). The length of the CDR3 is 12 residues. V was clipped by 1 base and J by 7 bases, with 10 bases between them. Germline assignment: CDR1 DFQATT and CDR2 SNEGSKA (reference sequence). The CDR3 loop reads CSARVIEGTQYF. CDR3 DNA sequence: TGCAGTGCTAGAGTCATTGAGGGGACCCAGTACTTC.

This clonotype was counted at least ten times. The V and J genes are TRBV7-8 and TRBJ2-3; D might be TRBD2 (7 bases). CDR3 length equals 15 residues. V dropped 4 bases and J dropped 6 bases, with 17 bases sitting between them. Germline V gene data show CDR1 as SGHVS and CDR2 as FQNEAQ. The CDR3, as DNA: TGTGCCAGCAGCTGGGGGGGGGGCAGGGCGGATACGCAGTATTTT. Its translation: CASSWGGGRADTQYF.

Points on this clonotype: A much larger clone differs from this one at a single base, so this may be a read error. This chain connects TRBV18 to TRBJ2-7; 7 bases are shared with TRBD1. With V trimmed by 5 bases and J by 9 bases, 16 bases remained unmatched. This CDR3 has 15 amino acids. Looked up from germline, CDR1 is KGHSH and CDR2 is LQKENI. CDR3 amino acids: CASSADRPVALRQYF. The CDR3 DNA reads TGTGCCAGCTCAGCGGACAGGCCCGTGGCTTTAAGGCAGTACTTC.

This clonotype was detected ten times or more. J is TRBJ1-5 and V is TRBV10-2; 8 bases are a match to TRBD1. Trimming at V came to 2 bases and at J to 6 bases, leaving 6 bases not matched to a gene. The CDR3 length is 15 residues. CDR1 is WSHSY and CDR2 is SAAADI in the germline V gene. The CDR3 region is CASSEGQGAGQPQHF. The CDR3 region has the DNA TGCGCCAGCAGTGAGGGGCAGGGGGCGGGTCAGCCCCAGCATTTT.

This clonotype was observed at least ten times. The CDR3 DNA sequence: TGTGCCAGCAGTATGGCGGGAGTCACCTACGAGCAGTACTTC. Translated: CASSMAGVTYEQYF. The genes are TRBV28 and TRBJ2-7; 7 bases align to TRBD2. After removal of 5 bases from V and 2 bases from J, the junction contained 6 bases not matched to a gene. CDR1 and CDR2 (germline): MDHEN, SYDVKM. The CDR3 is 14 residues long. The whole variable domain, remainder taken from reference TRBV28 and TRBJ2-7, is DVKVTQSSRYLVKRTGEKVFLECVQDMDHENMFWYRQDPGLGLRLIYFSYDVKMKEKGDIPEGYSVSREKKERFSLILESASTNQTSMYLCASSMAGVTYEQYFGPGTRLTVT.

In its sample, this clonotype was seen many times. V and J are TRBV7-9 and TRBJ2-3, with D uncertain. V lost 5 bases to trimming and J lost 5 bases, with 14 bases between them. The CDR3 length is 14 residues. Germline CDR1 SEHNR, CDR2 FQNEAQ (reference sequence). The CDR3 spells CASSQTPSEDTQYF. The CDR3 nucleotides read TGTGCCAGCAGCCAGACACCCTCGGAAGATACGCAGTATTTT.

This clonotype was picked up a small number of times. The chain recombines TRBV21-1 with TRBJ1-4; no check of the table's D call, TRBD1, against the DNA was made. TRBV21-1 is a listed pseudogene. The CDR3 is made up of 14 amino acids. Here the CDR3 DNA reads TGTGCCACCATTTCTGGGACAGGGATTGAAAAACTGTTTTTT. Amino acids: CATISGTGIEKLFF.

The rearrangement joins TRBV21-1 to TRBJ2-7. TRBV21-1 is a documented pseudogene. This CDR3 is built from 16 residues. The CDR3 nucleotides read TGTGCCAGCAGCAAAGCCGGATGGACGGACTCCTACGAGCAGTACTTC. Translation: CASSKAGWTDSYEQYF.